The entry below describes one T cell receptor (beta chain). The antigen remains unidentified. Using genomic DNA as the template, TCR beta VDJ and CDR3 profiling was carried out. Via MiXCR, TCRdb re-called the reads, giving one row per CDR3 protein. The sample contains 250,000 to 300,000 distinct CDR3 sequences, roughly 50% of which appear only once. The data derive from a study of CD8+CD57+ T cells in acquired aplastic anemia. Overall study context: Sorted CD4+ and CD8+ cells gave a mean 3.2 ug DNA, range about 0.19 to 27.4 ug. Study results and caveats: Patients showed no significant difference from controls in CD8+ Simpson's diversity.

This CDR3 region has 18 residues. Losses at the gene ends were 7 bases for V and 0 bases for J; bases not matched to a gene: 10. Germline assignment: CDR1 MGHDK and CDR2 SYGVNS. This sequence joins TRBV25-1 and TRBJ2-3, with 13 bases identical to TRBD2. Source material: sorted CD4+, CD8+, or CD8+CD57+ T cells (not recorded which) from PBMCs. This receptor was taken from a human donor with severe aplastic anemia or a healthy control (not recorded which). The CDR3 bases are TGTGCCAGCAACCTACTAAGGACTAGCGGGAGCAGCACAGATACGCAGTATTTT. Its translation is CASNLLRTSGSSTDTQYF. Combining the CDR3 with reference TRBV25-1 and TRBJ2-3 gives the whole variable domain EADIYQTPRYLVIGTGKKITLECSQTMGHDKMYWYQQDPGMELHLIHYSYGVNSTEKGDLSSESTVSRIRTEHFPLTLESARPSHTSQYLCASNLLRTSGSSTDTQYFGPGTRLTVL.